This is a list of T cell receptor beta chains from one sample in a study of T cells in Graves' hyperthyroidism and ophthalmopathy. TCRdb reanalysed the multiplex PCR reads using MiXCR and keeps one entry per CDR3 protein. The profile covers roughly 570,000 distinct CDR3 sequences, with approximately 44% appearing a single time and around 7.7% taken by the ten largest. The specimen sequenced was peripheral blood or thyroid tissue (not recorded which). These receptors were obtained from a woman between 18 and 29 years old with Graves' hyperthyroidism. Each CDR3 is given without its conserved first and last residue. The order of the fields is V gene, CDR3 protein.

v_call: TRBV7-9; cdr3_aa: ASRLGDGNTIY
v_call: TRBV4-1; cdr3_aa: ASSQVLGRDSYEQY
v_call: TRBV19; cdr3_aa: ASSIFGDDGNQPQH
v_call: TRBV5-1; cdr3_aa: ASSLRGASSGQY
v_call: TRBV11-3; cdr3_aa: ASADGETQY
v_call: TRBV19; cdr3_aa: ASSSARGNYGYT
v_call: TRBV15; cdr3_aa: ATSRGPTDINQPQH
v_call: TRBV24-1; cdr3_aa: ATSGPGTSGRATGELF
v_call: TRBV19; cdr3_aa: ASSGGRANTEAF
v_call: TRBV24-1; cdr3_aa: ATSQPGGYEDTGELF
v_call: TRBV7-6; cdr3_aa: ASSLGGREFPDTQY
v_call: TRBV2; cdr3_aa: ANLGYDTEAF
v_call: TRBV15; cdr3_aa: ATSSGPGRSTEAF
v_call: TRBV7-2; cdr3_aa: ASSLTGSNTIY
v_call: TRBV12-3/TRBV12-4; cdr3_aa: ASILGSNVLT
v_call: TRBV6-6; cdr3_aa: ASRYSNQPQH
v_call: TRBV29-1; cdr3_aa: SPGVSGNTIY
v_call: TRBV6-5; cdr3_aa: ATVGLAGGVGEQF
v_call: TRBV20-1; cdr3_aa: SARGYGTGGQETQY
v_call: TRBV5-4; cdr3_aa: ASRREETIY
v_call: TRBV24-1; cdr3_aa: ATSDTEGARGNTIY
v_call: TRBV2; cdr3_aa: ASSGQGAQGKLF
v_call: TRBV18; cdr3_aa: ASSPLAEQNSNQPQH
v_call: TRBV12-3/TRBV12-4; cdr3_aa: ASSSLLGPNYGYT
v_call: TRBV7-9; cdr3_aa: ASSSTGLYYNEQY
v_call: TRBV5-1; cdr3_aa: ASSLGDIEKLF
v_call: TRBV10-3; cdr3_aa: AISTGTSGSFGEQF